This TCR beta chain was identified during a study of blood T cell repertoires in COVID-19. Study as a whole: Samples representing acute and convalescent COVID-19 were sourced from the United States, Italy and Spain. Sample material is recorded as cDNA or gDNA derived from T cells, B-cell-depleted T cells, or PBMCs.

V gave up 5 bases and J gave up 6 bases, with 15 bases separating them. The CDR3 is 13 residues long. The V gene's germline CDR1 is SGDLS and CDR2 YYNGEE. In the authors' methods: How many nucleated cells were present was estimated from reference gene primer amplification. TCRdb's copy holds only in-frame clones and misses some; the assay was immunoSEQ multiplex PCR. D and trimming come from the DNA, and the V and J calls and clone size come from that table. Here the sample spans 200,000 or so clones, 60% to 80% being singletons. The clonotype was recovered from a man aged 60 to 69 with active or convalescent COVID-19. Source material: peripheral blood. The rearrangement joins TRBV9 to TRBJ2-7, with D tentatively TRBD1 (5 bases). The CDR3 DNA follows: TGTGCCAGCAGTAGCCAGGGATCAAGCGAGCAGTACTTC. Its translation: CASSSQGSSEQYF.